The source of this T cell receptor (beta chain) is a study of blood T cell repertoires in COVID-19. Looking at the study overall: COVID-19 samples, acute and convalescent, were from the United States, Italy and Spain. Sources were T cells, B-cell-depleted T cells, or PBMCs; the material itself was cDNA or gDNA.

Methods used by the authors: Nucleated cell number was recorded as an estimate derived from reference gene primer amplification. The repertoire was sequenced with immunoSEQ multiplex PCR; TCRdb's copy has only in-frame clones and lacks some. The V and J calls and clone size were taken over from that table, and D and trimming were inferred from the DNA. Among 200,000 to 250,000 clones listed, roughly 80% were seen once. This CDR3 is 14 amino acids long. V was cut by 3 bases and J by 7 bases, with 10 bases left in between. The germline V gene has CDR1 SGHVS and CDR2 FNYEAQ. The rearrangement uses TRBV7-6 and TRBJ1-6; a possible D gene is TRBD1 (6 bases). Specimen: peripheral blood. This sequence was found in an elderly woman with active or convalescent COVID-19. The chain's CDR3 is CASSLNRENSPLHF. CDR3 DNA: TGTGCCAGCAGCTTGAACAGGGAAAATTCACCCCTCCACTTT.